This record looks at one TCR beta chain sequence and its context. Its specificity is unknown. This CDR3 region has 18 residues. V shed 0 bases and J shed 1 base, with 16 bases lying between them. CDR1 SGHRS and CDR2 YFSETQ come from the germline V gene. Among all donors, each was a healthy Caucasian. This specimen comes from a study of identical twins. Study outcomes and limitations: Insertions were reduced in abundant cord blood beta clonotypes but not in memory repertoires. Models underpredicted monozygotic twin sharing of out-of-frame TCR alpha.

Template switching added a universal primer site; cDNA carried unique molecular identifiers. TCRdb analysed the 5' RACE reads with MiXCR anew, one entry per CDR3 protein. The sample consists of approximately 700,000 distinct CDR3 sequences, approximately 6% of them appearing once. V and J are TRBV5-1 and TRBJ2-2, with D perhaps TRBD1 or TRBD2 (5 bases each). The origin of this receptor is a man aged 18 to 29 in good health. The specimen sequenced was naive T cells sorted from blood. This CDR3 reads CASSLGGGGTQNTGELFF. CDR3 in DNA: TGCGCCAGCAGCTTGGGTGGTGGGGGTACCCAGAACACCGGGGAGCTGTTTTTT.